This TCR beta chain was sequenced for a study of T cell responses to AZD1222 COVID-19 vaccine. Across the whole study: Second doses at about 4 or about 12 weeks were pooled. Study results and caveats: White British people made up most donors, females outnumbered males, and clonal diversity was possibly underestimated. Spike-spanning, vaccine-associated CD4 TCRs were dominant at 160-218 and 743-854.

A word on this clone: No antigen is known for it. The sample has other DNA sequences that encode this CDR3 too.

The CDR3 consists of 12 residues. Germline lookup yields CDR1 SQVTM and CDR2 ANQGSEA. The V gene lost 6 bases and the J gene lost 1 base, with 9 bases spanning the gap. The data were produced by immunoSEQ multiplex PCR, yet TCRdb's version contains in-frame clones alone and is incomplete. The sample yields over 85,000 clones, approximately 90% seen once. The sequencing here drew on peripheral blood, taken on day 0 of AZD1222 vaccination. The receptor was isolated from an adult in good health. The J gene is TRBJ2-5, the V gene TRBV29-1; D is possibly TRBD1 or TRBD2 (5 bases each). CDR3 protein: CSVGRAQETQYF. The CDR3, as DNA: TGCAGCGTGGGACGGGCCCAAGAGACCCAGTACTTC.